Here is one T cell receptor (beta chain) with its context. Antigen: not known. Its ends do not fully match the called genes, so a read error is possible. PCR employed 60 Vbeta and 13 Jbeta primers. Clones were sequenced by immunoSEQ multiplex PCR, and TCRdb holds only the in-frame ones, with some missing. The sample has roughly 65,000 clones, over 75% seen once. This sample stems from a study of cytomegalovirus exposure and HLA in healthy donors. The wider study: Unique TCRs from HLA-typed donors, about 85 million of them, were held in an early data release. Overall study results and limits: Common viral pathogens seemed to be connected with several of the most significant clusters, according to a later analysis.

Germline V lookup: CDR1 SNHLY, CDR2 FYNNEI. CDR3 length equals 14 residues. This sequence joins TRBV2 and TRBJ1-5; possible D gene TRBD1, 6 bases. The specimen was PBMCs. The TCR comes from a woman aged 25 to 39 in good health and CMV-seronegative. The CDR3 DNA is TGTGCCAGCAGCGAAGGGACAAGCAATCAGCCCCAGCATTTT. Translated: CASSEGTSNQPQHF. Complete variable domain (other parts from reference TRBV2 and TRBJ1-5): EPEVTQTPSHQVTQMGQEVILRCVPISNHLYFYWYRQILGQKVEFLVSFYNNEISEKSEIFDDQFSVERPDGSNFTLKIRSTKLEDSAMYFCASSEGTSNQPQHFGDGTRLSIL.